The 12 T cell receptor beta chains presented below share a single source sample, sequenced in a study of beta chain features in type 1 diabetes. Regarding the study as a whole: Moderate yet significant TCRB CDR3 shortening was seen in Type 1 diabetes patients in all four CD4+ subsets.

Expressed TCRB transcripts were sequenced after all isolated RNA was converted to cDNA. Profiling relied on immunoSEQ multiplex PCR, and the TCRdb table lists in-frame clones only, not all of them. The table records 250,000 to 300,000 clones, about 13% of them present only once. These TCRs' antigens remain unknown. Source material: naive CD4+ T cells from blood. All receptors derive from a man aged 25 to 40 with type 1 diabetes.

This clone has more than one count but fewer than ten. In DNA, the CDR3 is TGTGCCAGCAGCCCCCGGACTAGCGGGACCAATGAGCAGTTCTTC. Protein product: CASSPRTSGTNEQFF. This chain uses TRBV11-1 with TRBJ2-1; 12 positions agree with TRBD2. This CDR3 comprises 15 residues. With 5 bases clipped from V and 6 bases from J, the junction kept 5 bases outside the gene matches. CDR1 SGHAT and CDR2 FQDESV come from the germline V gene (reference sequence).

The genes are TRBV11-2 and TRBJ2-5; 14 nucleotides align to TRBD2. Germline V CDR1 and CDR2: SGHAT, FQNNGV. V shed 5 bases and J 9 bases; nucleotides not matched to a gene: 11. CDR3 size: 16 residues. CDR3 loop: CASSQPGLAGVMAQYF. The DNA for the CDR3 is TGTGCCAGCAGCCAACCGGGACTAGCGGGAGTGATGGCCCAGTACTTC.

The chain links TRBV11-1 to TRBJ2-2, with 8 bases that match TRBD2. V shed 5 bases, J shed 2 bases, and the junction held 4 bases outside the gene matches. CDR3 length equals 15 residues. The V gene's germline CDR1 is SGHAT and CDR2 FQDESV (reference sequence). CDR3 amino acids: CASSRSGINTGELFF. CDR3 in DNA: TGTGCCAGCAGCCGTAGCGGGATAAACACCGGGGAGCTGTTTTTT.

This clone appeared a few times. V is TRBV4-3 and J is TRBJ2-1; 8 nucleotides match TRBD1. The germline CDR1 and CDR2 sequences are LGHNA and YSLEER. The CDR3 is 15 amino acids. Trimming cost V 1 base and J 9 bases; bases outside gene matches: 8. The DNA of the CDR3 is TGCGCCAGCAGCCAAGGAGGACAGGGTCTATCTGAGCAGTTCTTC. Encoded protein: CASSQGGQGLSEQFF.

This clone was counted at least ten times. This chain links TRBV7-2 with TRBJ2-2; 8 bases match TRBD1. Germline V gene lookup returns CDR1 SGHTA and CDR2 FQGNSA. The CDR3 has 16 amino acids. The ends lost 4 bases at V and 6 bases at J; junction bases unmatched: 10. DNA for the CDR3: TGTGCCAGCAGCTCCGGACAGGGTGATATGGCCGGGGAGCTGTTTTTT. Translating gives CASSSGQGDMAGELFF.

The V call is TRBV15, the J call TRBJ2-1; TRBD2 is a possible D gene (6 bases). CDR3 length: 17 amino acids. Deletions cut 2 bases from V and 0 bases from J, with 14 bases between. CDR1 and CDR2 (germline): LNHNV, YYDKDF (reference sequence). CDR3 sequence (DNA): TGTGCCACCAGCAGAACGCGGGGTCTAAGCTCCTACAATGAGCAGTTCTTC. Encoded protein: CATSRTRGLSSYNEQFF. The whole variable domain, filled in from reference TRBV15 and TRBJ2-1, reads DAMVIQNPRYQVTQFGKPVTLSCSQTLNHNVMYWYQQKSSQAPKLLFHYYDKDFNNEADTPDNFQSRRPNTSFCFLDIRSPGLGDTAMYLCATSRTRGLSSYNEQFFGPGTRLTVL.

The sample holds a few counts of this clone. Other DNA sequences from this sample encode an identical CDR3 as well. The rearrangement links TRBV19 to TRBJ1-1, with D tentatively TRBD1 (6 bases). The germline V gene encodes CDR1 LNHDA and CDR2 SQIVND (reference sequence). This CDR3 region has 14 residues. Trimming removed 3 bases at V and 0 bases at J, with 8 bases between. CDR3 region: CASSIGQMNTEAFF. For the CDR3, the DNA is TGTGCCAGTAGTATCGGACAGATGAACACTGAAGCTTTCTTT.

This clone has just a few counts. The V gene is TRBV7-6, the J gene TRBJ2-1, with 7 bases fitting TRBD2. The CDR3 has 16 residues. J gave up 4 bases and V 3 bases, and 9 bases lay outside the gene matches. Per the germline V gene, CDR1 is SGHVS and CDR2 is FNYEAQ. The CDR3 DNA reads TGTGCCAGCAGCTTCCTGACTAGCCCTTTTTACAATGAGCAGTTCTTC. This sequence encodes CASSFLTSPFYNEQFF.

This clone has just a few counts. Additional DNA sequences in this sample encode the identical CDR3. This rearrangement joins TRBV9 to TRBJ2-7; TRBD2 matches at 9 bases. From germline, CDR1 is SGDLS and CDR2 YYNGEE. The V gene end was trimmed by 2 bases and the J gene end by 1 base; junction bases not matched to a gene: 4. CDR3 size: 15 residues. The CDR3 DNA sequence: TGTGCCAGCAGCGTTAGCGGGAGTGGGTCCTACGAGCAGTACTTC. Encoded protein: CASSVSGSGSYEQYF.

This clone was counted a few times. V usage is TRBV7-2 and J usage is TRBJ2-5; 8 nucleotides match TRBD2. CDR1 is SGHTA and CDR2 is FQGNSA in the germline V gene. There are 16 residues in the CDR3. The junction had 10 bases not matched to a gene; V was cut back by 2 bases and J by 5 bases. The CDR3 sequence: CASSLLLVAGRETQYF. The CDR3 bases are TGTGCCAGCAGCTTACTTCTGGTAGCGGGAAGGGAGACCCAGTACTTC.

The gene calls are TRBV9 and TRBJ2-7, with 10 bases fitting TRBD2. This CDR3 has 15 residues. Per the germline V gene, CDR1 is SGDLS and CDR2 is YYNGEE. V was clipped by 0 bases and J by 6 bases; unmatched bases: 6. CDR3 DNA: TGTGCCAGCAGCGTAGCTAGCGGGAGTTTTAGCGAGCAGTACTTC. It codes for CASSVASGSFSEQYF.

The genes are TRBV6-1 and TRBJ1-5; D is unresolved. The V end lost 2 bases, the J end lost 5 bases, and 4 bases lay between the germline ends. The CDR3 spans 12 residues. Germline V CDR1 and CDR2: MNHNS, SASEGT. Here the CDR3 DNA reads TGTGCCAGCAGTGAACTCGATCAGCCCCAGCATTTT. It yields the protein CASSELDQPQHF.